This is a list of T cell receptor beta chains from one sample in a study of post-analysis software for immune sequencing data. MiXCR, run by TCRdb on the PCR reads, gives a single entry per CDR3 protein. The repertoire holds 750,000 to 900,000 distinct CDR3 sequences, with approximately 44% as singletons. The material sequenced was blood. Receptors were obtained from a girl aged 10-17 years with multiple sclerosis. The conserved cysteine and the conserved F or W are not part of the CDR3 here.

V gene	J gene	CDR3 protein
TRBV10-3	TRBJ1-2	ATGQGWDYGYT
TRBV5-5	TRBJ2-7	ASSLTAGVYEQY
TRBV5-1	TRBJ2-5	ASSPGRPSEQY
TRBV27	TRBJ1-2	ASSSGQGFGQDGYT
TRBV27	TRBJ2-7	ASSPAGLADKQY
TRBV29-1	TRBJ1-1	SVDFWGEAF
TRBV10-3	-	AISEIAVDEQY
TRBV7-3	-	ASSFGPWRPQETQF
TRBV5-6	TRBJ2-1	ASSHSVGGSEQF
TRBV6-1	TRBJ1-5	ASSDLETLLMEPQH
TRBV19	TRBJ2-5	ASSTREGLETQY
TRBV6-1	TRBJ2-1	ATTKREVFNEQF
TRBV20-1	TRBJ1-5	SASSRQGGNQPQH
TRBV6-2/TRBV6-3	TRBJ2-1	ASLLAGASYNEQF
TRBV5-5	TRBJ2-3	ASSLLQAADTQY
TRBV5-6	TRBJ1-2	ASGRGTGQGYT
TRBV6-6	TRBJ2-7	ASSFPSGKYEQY
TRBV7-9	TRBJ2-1	ASSFQLAPYNEQF
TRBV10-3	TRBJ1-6	AISEARSPLH
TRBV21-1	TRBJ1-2	ASSNRTRGYT
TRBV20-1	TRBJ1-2	SAPGRTNYGYT
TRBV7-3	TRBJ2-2	ASTVGGGGGELF
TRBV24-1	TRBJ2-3	ATRGTSDRGDTQY
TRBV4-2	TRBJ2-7	ASSQEGGALSEQY
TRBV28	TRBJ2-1	ASSSSGGPTREQF
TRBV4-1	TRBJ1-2	ASSTSERGGLYGYT
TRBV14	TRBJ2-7	ASSPGQTFSYEQY
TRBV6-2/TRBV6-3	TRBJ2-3	ASNPGASGRYTDTQY
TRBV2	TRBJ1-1	ASSVMRGPMNTEAF